A selection of T cell receptor beta chains follows, all from one sample in a study of CD8 T cells in ankylosing spondylitis. Via MiXCR, TCRdb re-called the 5' RACE reads, giving one row per CDR3 protein. Among roughly 470,000 distinct CDR3 sequences, roughly a quarter were seen once, and the ten largest hold 0.89%. Source material: blood, either unsorted or a sorted T cell fraction (not recorded which). Every receptor here comes from a male donor with ankylosing spondylitis. The CDR3 runs from the conserved cysteine through the conserved F or W. Each record gives: CDR3 protein, CDR3 DNA, J gene, V gene, clone size, D gene. A D gene is named only where the DNA matches it firmly. Rows may omit the clone size; those that give it use once, few, many or a size class.

CDR3 protein: CSVDEGSDTQYF
CDR3 DNA: TGCAGCGTTGACGAAGGCTCAGATACGCAGTATTTT
J gene: TRBJ2-3
V gene: TRBV29-1
clone size: few
D gene: .

CDR3 protein: CASSLDRVLQETQYF
CDR3 DNA: TGTGCCAGCAGCTTAGATAGAGTGTTGCAAGAGACCCAGTACTTC
J gene: TRBJ2-5
V gene: TRBV11-2
clone size: .
D gene: .

CDR3 protein: CAVRRGAKQPQHF
CDR3 DNA: TGTGCCGTCAGGAGGGGGGCTAAGCAGCCCCAGCATTTT
J gene: TRBJ1-5
V gene: TRBV6-1
clone size: many
D gene: .

CDR3 protein: CASRWVLGPIYF
CDR3 DNA: TGCGCCAGCAGATGGGTTTTAGGTCCCATATATTTT
J gene: TRBJ1-3
V gene: TRBV5-1
clone size: .
D gene: .

CDR3 protein: CSVSSGLSSYEQYF
CDR3 DNA: TGCAGTGTATCTAGCGGGTTGAGCTCCTACGAGCAGTACTTC
J gene: TRBJ2-7
V gene: TRBV20-1
clone size: .
D gene: TRBD2

CDR3 protein: CASSLETDTQYF
CDR3 DNA: TGTGCCAGCAGCTTAGAAACAGATACGCAGTATTTT
J gene: TRBJ2-3
V gene: TRBV7-2
clone size: many
D gene: .

CDR3 protein: CSARNVEQWGSDQPQHF
CDR3 DNA: TGCAGTGCTAGAAACGTCGAGCAGTGGGGAAGCGATCAGCCCCAGCATTTT
J gene: TRBJ1-5
V gene: TRBV20-1
clone size: .
D gene: .

CDR3 protein: CSATQGRGNQPQHF
CDR3 DNA: TGCAGTGCTACCCAGGGGAGGGGTAATCAGCCCCAGCATTTT
J gene: TRBJ1-5
V gene: TRBV20-1
clone size: many
D gene: .

CDR3 protein: CSATEGGSVKNQPQHF
CDR3 DNA: TGCAGTGCGACCGAGGGGGGGTCGGTTAAGAATCAGCCCCAGCATTTT
J gene: TRBJ1-5
V gene: TRBV20-1
clone size: .
D gene: .

CDR3 protein: CSVSRDAAGNTIYF
CDR3 DNA: TGCAGCGTATCCAGGGACGCAGCTGGAAACACCATATATTTT
J gene: TRBJ1-3
V gene: TRBV29-1
clone size: many
D gene: .

CDR3 protein: CASSLIAGETKNIQYF
CDR3 DNA: TGCGCCAGCAGCTTGATAGCCGGTGAGACCAAAAACATTCAGTACTTC
J gene: TRBJ2-4
V gene: TRBV5-1
clone size: .
D gene: .

CDR3 protein: CASRESSYNSPLHF
CDR3 DNA: TGTGCCAGCAGGGAGAGCTCCTATAATTCACCCCTCCACTTT
J gene: TRBJ1-6
V gene: TRBV2
clone size: few
D gene: .

CDR3 protein: CASSLVGTSSDEQFF
CDR3 DNA: TGTGCCAGCAGCTTAGTCGGGACTAGCAGTGATGAGCAGTTCTTC
J gene: TRBJ2-1
V gene: TRBV7-9
clone size: .
D gene: TRBD2

CDR3 protein: CASKAGVGTDTQYF
CDR3 DNA: TGCGCCAGCAAGGCGGGAGTGGGGACAGATACGCAGTATTTT
J gene: TRBJ2-3
V gene: TRBV5-1
clone size: few
D gene: TRBD2

CDR3 protein: CASSLVGREKQFF
CDR3 DNA: TGTGCCAGCAGCTTAGTCGGGCGGGAAAAGCAGTTCTTC
J gene: TRBJ2-1
V gene: TRBV7-2
clone size: few
D gene: .

CDR3 protein: CASSPSRGGTEAFF
CDR3 DNA: TGTGCCAGCAGCCCGTCAAGGGGCGGAACTGAAGCTTTCTTT
J gene: TRBJ1-1
V gene: TRBV7-6
clone size: .
D gene: .

CDR3 protein: CATSDPAGPDDTQYF
CDR3 DNA: TGTGCCACCAGTGACCCAGCGGGCCCTGACGATACGCAGTATTTT
J gene: TRBJ2-3
V gene: TRBV24-1
clone size: few
D gene: .

CDR3 protein: CASSLRDGSYNEQFF
CDR3 DNA: TGTGCCAGCAGCTTGAGGGACGGTTCCTACAATGAGCAGTTCTTC
J gene: TRBJ2-1
V gene: TRBV5-6
clone size: few
D gene: .

CDR3 protein: CSTDRAGSPLHF
CDR3 DNA: TGCAGTACTGACAGGGCTGGCTCACCCCTCCACTTT
J gene: TRBJ1-6
V gene: TRBV20-1
clone size: .
D gene: TRBD1

CDR3 protein: CASIRAGALDTEAFF
CDR3 DNA: TGTGCCAGCATTCGTGCAGGGGCCTTGGACACTGAAGCTTTCTTT
J gene: TRBJ1-1
V gene: TRBV11-2
clone size: .
D gene: .

CDR3 protein: CASSFYGVWNSPLHF
CDR3 DNA: TGTGCCAGCAGCTTCTACGGGGTCTGGAATTCACCCCTCCACTTT
J gene: TRBJ1-6
V gene: TRBV7-2
clone size: .
D gene: .

CDR3 protein: CASTNRDRLAGANVLTF
CDR3 DNA: TGTGCCAGCACTAACCGGGACAGGCTTGCAGGGGCCAACGTCCTGACTTTC
J gene: TRBJ2-6
V gene: TRBV12-3/TRBV12-4
clone size: few
D gene: TRBD1

CDR3 protein: CASGSSGSPSYEQYF
CDR3 DNA: TGTGCCAGCGGCAGTAGCGGGAGTCCGTCCTACGAGCAGTACTTC
J gene: TRBJ2-7
V gene: TRBV12-3/TRBV12-4
clone size: few
D gene: TRBD2

CDR3 protein: CASSQDLSEVGELFF
CDR3 DNA: TGTGCCAGCAGCCAAGATCTTTCGGAAGTCGGGGAGCTGTTTTTT
J gene: TRBJ2-2
V gene: TRBV3-1
clone size: .
D gene: .

CDR3 protein: CASSLGVGETQYF
CDR3 DNA: TGTGCCAGCAGCTTAGGGGTGGGAGAGACCCAGTACTTC
J gene: TRBJ2-5
V gene: TRBV5-1
clone size: few
D gene: .

CDR3 protein: CASSFPGSHNEQFF
CDR3 DNA: TGTGCCAGCAGCTTTCCCGGGAGCCACAATGAGCAGTTCTTC
J gene: TRBJ2-1
V gene: TRBV7-2
clone size: few
D gene: .

CDR3 protein: CASSESGQEGTQHF
CDR3 DNA: TGTGCCAGCAGCGAATCCGGCCAGGAAGGGACCCAGCATTTT
J gene: TRBJ1-5
V gene: TRBV12-3/TRBV12-4
clone size: .
D gene: .

CDR3 protein: CASSRFYSGTAKNIQYF
CDR3 DNA: TGTGCCAGCAGTCGCTTTTATAGCGGGACAGCCAAAAACATTCAGTACTTC
J gene: TRBJ2-4
V gene: TRBV27
clone size: .
D gene: TRBD2

CDR3 protein: CASTSNSAGPQGEQFF
CDR3 DNA: TGTGCCAGTACCTCTAACAGCGCGGGCCCCCAGGGTGAGCAGTTCTTC
J gene: TRBJ2-1
V gene: TRBV19
clone size: .
D gene: .

CDR3 protein: CASSQTSGQETQYF
CDR3 DNA: TGTGCCAGCAGCCAGACTAGCGGCCAAGAGACCCAGTACTTC
J gene: TRBJ2-5
V gene: TRBV7-9
clone size: .
D gene: TRBD2

CDR3 protein: CASSLGGDQETQYF
CDR3 DNA: TGCGCCAGCAGCTTGGGGGGAGACCAAGAGACCCAGTACTTC
J gene: TRBJ2-5
V gene: TRBV5-1
clone size: .
D gene: .

CDR3 protein: CASSYRAETQYF
CDR3 DNA: TGTGCCAGCAGCTACAGGGCAGAGACCCAGTACTTC
J gene: TRBJ2-5
V gene: TRBV7-2
clone size: few
D gene: .

CDR3 protein: CASSQGNQATNEKLFF
CDR3 DNA: TGTGCCAGCAGCCAAGGGAACCAAGCAACTAATGAAAAACTGTTTTTT
J gene: TRBJ1-4
V gene: TRBV4-2
clone size: .
D gene: .

CDR3 protein: CSAPGAEETQYF
CDR3 DNA: TGCAGTGCCCCCGGTGCGGAAGAGACCCAGTACTTC
J gene: TRBJ2-5
V gene: TRBV20-1
clone size: .
D gene: .

CDR3 protein: CASSIQQGQPQHF
CDR3 DNA: TGCGCCAGCAGCATTCAACAGGGTCAGCCCCAGCATTTT
J gene: TRBJ1-5
V gene: TRBV5-1
clone size: .
D gene: .

CDR3 protein: CASSNRDRENTEAFF
CDR3 DNA: TGTGCCAGCTCAAACCGGGACAGGGAAAACACTGAAGCTTTCTTT
J gene: TRBJ1-1
V gene: TRBV18
clone size: .
D gene: TRBD1

CDR3 protein: CSARVGGRSHNEQFF
CDR3 DNA: TGCAGTGCTAGAGTTGGCGGGAGGTCCCACAATGAGCAGTTCTTC
J gene: TRBJ2-1
V gene: TRBV20-1
clone size: few
D gene: TRBD2

CDR3 protein: CAWSRVTQYF
CDR3 DNA: TGTGCCTGGAGTAGGGTGACCCAGTACTTC
J gene: TRBJ2-5
V gene: TRBV30
clone size: .
D gene: .

CDR3 protein: CSARDVGDTGELFF
CDR3 DNA: TGCAGTGCTAGAGACGTCGGGGACACCGGGGAGCTGTTTTTT
J gene: TRBJ2-2
V gene: TRBV20-1
clone size: few
D gene: .

CDR3 protein: CASSSGGAGELFF
CDR3 DNA: TGTGCCAGCAGCTCGGGGGGCGCCGGGGAGCTGTTTTTT
J gene: TRBJ2-2
V gene: TRBV5-5
clone size: .
D gene: .

CDR3 protein: CASSLLGQSYGYTF
CDR3 DNA: TGTGCCAGCAGCTTGTTGGGGCAGAGCTATGGCTACACCTTC
J gene: TRBJ1-2
V gene: TRBV5-5
clone size: .
D gene: .

CDR3 protein: CASSFLEGETYEQYF
CDR3 DNA: TGCGCCAGCAGCTTTCTGGAGGGAGAAACCTACGAGCAGTACTTC
J gene: TRBJ2-7
V gene: TRBV5-1
clone size: .
D gene: .

CDR3 protein: CASSLVDPTDTQYF
CDR3 DNA: TGTGCCAGCAGTTTAGTCGACCCCACAGATACGCAGTATTTT
J gene: TRBJ2-3
V gene: TRBV12-3/TRBV12-4
clone size: many
D gene: .

CDR3 protein: CSATGLAYEQYF
CDR3 DNA: TGCAGTGCTACGGGGCTGGCCTACGAGCAGTACTTC
J gene: TRBJ2-7
V gene: TRBV20-1
clone size: .
D gene: .

CDR3 protein: CASRDGQFNYGYTF
CDR3 DNA: TGTGCCAGCAGGGACGGACAGTTCAACTATGGCTACACCTTC
J gene: TRBJ1-2
V gene: TRBV12-3/TRBV12-4
clone size: few
D gene: .

CDR3 protein: CASSSRRAGTQYF
CDR3 DNA: TGTGCCAGCAGTTCTAGGAGGGCCGGGACCCAGTACTTC
J gene: TRBJ2-5
V gene: TRBV13
clone size: .
D gene: .

CDR3 protein: CATSDLRFGSYDEQFF
CDR3 DNA: TGTGCCACCAGTGATTTGAGGTTCGGGAGTTACGATGAGCAGTTCTTC
J gene: TRBJ2-1
V gene: TRBV24-1
clone size: few
D gene: .

CDR3 protein: CSARDPSGQGSYNEQFF
CDR3 DNA: TGCAGTGCTAGAGATCCTAGCGGACAAGGCTCCTACAATGAGCAGTTCTTC
J gene: TRBJ2-1
V gene: TRBV20-1
clone size: .
D gene: TRBD2

CDR3 protein: CASSMDGVSGNTIYF
CDR3 DNA: TGTGCCAGCAGCATGGATGGGGTCTCTGGAAACACCATATATTTT
J gene: TRBJ1-3
V gene: TRBV7-2
clone size: few
D gene: .

CDR3 protein: CASSSRTIMNTEAFF
CDR3 DNA: TGTGCCAGCAGTTCTCGGACAATCATGAACACTGAAGCTTTCTTT
J gene: TRBJ1-1
V gene: TRBV28
clone size: few
D gene: .

CDR3 protein: CASSPHRVQFF
CDR3 DNA: TGTGCCAGCAGCCCCCACAGGGTGCAGTTCTTC
J gene: TRBJ2-1
V gene: TRBV7-8
clone size: .
D gene: .

CDR3 protein: CASSQVFEGGGTEAFF
CDR3 DNA: TGTGCCAGCAGCCAAGTATTCGAAGGGGGTGGCACTGAAGCTTTCTTT
J gene: TRBJ1-1
V gene: TRBV4-2
clone size: .
D gene: .

CDR3 protein: CATSRVDRVGYGYTF
CDR3 DNA: TGTGCCACCAGCAGAGTGGACAGAGTCGGCTATGGCTACACCTTC
J gene: TRBJ1-2
V gene: TRBV15
clone size: once
D gene: .

CDR3 protein: CSARALALYNEQFF
CDR3 DNA: TGCAGTGCTAGAGCCCTAGCGCTCTACAATGAGCAGTTCTTC
J gene: TRBJ2-1
V gene: TRBV20-1
clone size: few
D gene: .

CDR3 protein: CASSYGQGGQETQYF
CDR3 DNA: TGTGCCAGCAGCTACGGACAGGGCGGGCAAGAGACCCAGTACTTC
J gene: TRBJ2-5
V gene: TRBV12-3/TRBV12-4
clone size: .
D gene: TRBD1

CDR3 protein: CATSDLSGTSGYNEQFF
CDR3 DNA: TGTGCCACCAGTGATTTGTCCGGGACTAGCGGGTACAATGAGCAGTTCTTC
J gene: TRBJ2-1
V gene: TRBV24-1
clone size: few
D gene: TRBD2